The next 27 T cell receptor beta chains were all read from a single sample in a study of CD8+CD57+ T cells in acquired aplastic anemia. Template material for TCR beta VDJ and CDR3 profiling consisted of genomic DNA. Via MiXCR, TCRdb re-called the reads, giving one row per CDR3 protein. The sample has 150,000 to 200,000 distinct CDR3 sequences, approximately 44% seen once. Sequencing was carried out using sorted CD4+, CD8+, or CD8+CD57+ T cells (not recorded which) from PBMCs. The receptors were gathered from a human donor in good health.

In regard to this clonotype: The junction and the germline gene differ at one end; a read error may be behind it. The rearrangement joins TRBV11-2 to TRBJ2-1; TRBD1 or TRBD2 may be the D gene (6 bases each). This CDR3 contains 14 residues. Germline-derived CDR1 and CDR2 are SGHAT and FQNNGV. CDR3 amino acids: CASKSLGGGSERFF. The CDR3 DNA is TGTGCCAGCAAAAGCCTAGGAGGGGGGTCTGAGCGGTTCTTC. The variable domain in full, with the rest retrieved from reference TRBV11-2 and TRBJ2-1, is EAGVAQSPRYKIIEKRQSVAFWCNPISGHATLYWYQQILGQGPKLLIQFQNNGVVDDSQLPKDRFSAERLKGVDSTLKIQPAKLEDSAVYLCASKSLGGGSERFFGPGTRLTVL.

This clonotype was recorded many times. The gene calls are TRBV29-1 and TRBJ1-4; 7 bases agree with TRBD1. The CDR3 consists of 13 residues. The germline V gene has CDR1 SQVTM and CDR2 ANQGSEA. With V trimmed by 7 bases and J by 4 bases, 6 bases remained unmatched. CDR3 sequence: CSAGGENNEKLFF. The CDR3, as DNA: TGCAGCGCAGGGGGGGAGAATAATGAAAAACTGTTTTTT. The variable domain in full, completed from reference TRBV29-1 and TRBJ1-4, reads SAVISQKPSRDICQRGTSLTIQCQVDSQVTMMFWYRQQPGQSLTLIATANQGSEATYESGFVIDKFPISRPNLTFSTLTVSNMSPEDSSIYLCSAGGENNEKLFFGSGTQLSVL.

V is TRBV19 and J is TRBJ2-4; D not certain. Germline V gene sequence: CDR1 LNHDA, CDR2 SQIVND (reference sequence). Deletions cut 4 bases from V and 0 bases from J, with 7 bases between. The CDR3 sequence is 14 residues long. As DNA, the CDR3 is TGTGCCAGTAGTAGTGTCCTAGCCAAAAACATTCAGTACTTC. Protein sequence: CASSSVLAKNIQYF.

This clonotype was recorded at least ten times. The chain carries TRBV7-9 and TRBJ1-2, with 9 bases fitting TRBD1. With 5 bases clipped from V and 7 bases from J, the junction kept 11 bases outside the gene matches. The CDR3 is 15 residues long. In germline, CDR1 is SEHNR, CDR2 FQNEAQ (reference sequence). The CDR3 sequence is CASSGYGQGRRGYTF. The CDR3, as DNA: TGTGCCAGCAGCGGATATGGACAGGGGAGACGTGGCTACACCTTC.

The table lists this clonotype with many counts. V usage is TRBV6-1 and J usage is TRBJ1-6; weak D call: TRBD1 (5 bases). Germline V CDR1 and CDR2: MNHNS, SASEGT. This CDR3 spans 14 amino acids. The CDR3 region is CAFWIGVLNSPLHF. The DNA of the CDR3 is TGTGCATTTTGGATAGGGGTATTGAATTCACCCCTCCACTTT.

As for this clonotype: One end of the junction does not line up with germline, which may come from a read error. V is TRBV7-7 and J is TRBJ2-3, with D perhaps matching TRBD2 (7 bases). The CDR3 contains 15 residues. Per the germline V gene, CDR1 is SSHAT and CDR2 is FNYEAQ (reference sequence). CDR3 region: CASSLGGASTDTQYF. The CDR3 DNA is TGTGCTAGCAGCTTAGGGGGGGCTAGCACAGATACGCAGTATTTC.

In its sample, this clonotype was seen many times. The chain recombines TRBV6-1 with TRBJ1-6; D possibly corresponds to TRBD1 (5 bases). The length of the CDR3 is 13 residues. Germline lookup yields CDR1 MNHNS and CDR2 SASEGT. V lost 7 bases and J lost 7, with 11 bases in between. Written as DNA, the CDR3 is TGTGCCAGCACGAACAGGCTGAATTCACCCCTCCACTTT. Amino acids: CASTNRLNSPLHF.

This clonotype was recorded at least ten times. This sequence joins TRBV20-1 and TRBJ1-4; D not resolved. V was trimmed by 3 bases and J by 8 bases, leaving 4 bases between them. The V gene's germline CDR1 is DFQATT and CDR2 SNEGSKA (reference sequence). The CDR3 covers 10 residues. For the CDR3, the DNA is TGCAGTGCTAGTGCAGAAAAACTGTTTTTT. Its translation: CSASAEKLFF.

This clonotype has a handful of counts. This chain joins TRBV4-1 and TRBJ1-5; D unclear. The V gene's germline CDR1 is MGHRA and CDR2 YSYEKL. The CDR3 covers 17 residues. The germline V and J ends were trimmed by 0 bases and 0 bases, with 12 bases remaining between them. The CDR3 DNA reads TGCGCCAGCAGCCAAGAGGGGTTGGCGGTTAGCAATCAGCCCCAGCATTTT. The encoded protein is CASSQEGLAVSNQPQHF.

The V and J genes are TRBV2 and TRBJ2-5; 7 bases line up with TRBD2. The CDR3 length is 13 residues. Germline V CDR1 and CDR2: SNHLY, FYNNEI. With 0 bases clipped from V and 12 bases from J, the junction kept 7 bases outside the gene matches. In DNA form, the CDR3 reads TGTGCCAGCAGTGAAGCCAGCGGGAACCCAAAGTACTTC. Encoded protein: CASSEASGNPKYF.

There are many counts of this clonotype. This chain links TRBV9 with TRBJ2-7; no reliable D call. V lost 0 bases and J 1 base, leaving 8 bases between the germline ends. Per germline, CDR1 SGDLS and CDR2 YYNGEE. CDR3 length: 14 amino acids. For the CDR3, the DNA is TGTGCCAGCAGCGTAGGGGCAGGATCCTACGAGCAGTACTTC. It yields the protein CASSVGAGSYEQYF.

The chain has TRBV19 and TRBJ2-2; 7 nucleotides match TRBD1. The CDR3 is 12 residues long. After removal of 6 bases from V and 7 bases from J, the junction contained 2 bases not matched to a gene. Germline V gene sequence: CDR1 LNHDA, CDR2 SQIVND (reference sequence). The CDR3: CASSRQGGELFF. As DNA, the CDR3 is TGTGCCAGTAGCCGACAGGGCGGGGAGCTGTTTTTT.

The CDR3 is CSARDPSPAGTEAFF. The DNA of the CDR3 is TGCAGTGCTAGAGATCCCTCCCCGGCTGGGACTGAAGCTTTCTTT. The chain links TRBV20-1 to TRBJ1-1; D not resolved. V shed 0 bases and J shed 5 bases, with 16 bases lying between them. Germline-derived CDR1 and CDR2 are DFQATT and SNEGSKA (reference sequence). CDR3 length equals 15 residues.

V usage is TRBV3-1 and J usage is TRBJ2-7; possibly TRBD1 or TRBD2 for D (7 bases each). V was pared by 1 base and J by 4 bases, with 14 bases between. This CDR3 is 15 amino acids long. Germline assignment: CDR1 LGHDT and CDR2 YNNKEL (reference sequence). CDR3 residues: CASSQGAGGGYEQYF. CDR3 DNA: TGTGCCAGCAGCCAAGGGGCAGGGGGAGGGTACGAGCAGTACTTC.

This clonotype was counted many times. The chain has TRBV20-1 and TRBJ1-3; TRBD1 might be the D (6 bases). Deletions cut 6 bases from V and 2 bases from J, with 11 bases between. This CDR3 has 13 residues. Germline V gene data show CDR1 as DFQATT and CDR2 as SNEGSKA (reference sequence). For the CDR3, the DNA is TGCAGTGCCATTTACAGGGCTGGAAACACCATATATTTT. It codes for CSAIYRAGNTIYF.

This chain joins TRBV20-1 and TRBJ2-3; 10 nucleotides match TRBD1. CDR1 and CDR2 (germline): DFQATT, SNEGSKA (reference sequence). This CDR3 has 15 residues. V gave up 2 bases and J gave up 2 bases; unmatched junction bases: 4. This CDR3 is CSARTGTGDTDTQYF. Written as DNA, the CDR3 is TGCAGTGCTAGAACCGGGACAGGGGACACAGATACGCAGTATTTT.

This clonotype was counted at least ten times. The chain is built from TRBV15 and TRBJ2-4; tentatively, D is TRBD1 (6 bases). The length of the CDR3 is 15 residues. V was cut by 1 base and J by 2 bases, with 9 bases left in between. CDR1 LNHNV and CDR2 YYDKDF come from the germline V gene (reference sequence). CDR3 loop: CATSRVGTTKNIQYF. CDR3 DNA sequence: TGTGCCACCAGCAGAGTCGGGACAACCAAAAACATTCAGTACTTC.

The V call is TRBV19, the J call TRBJ2-2; no firm D call. This CDR3 comprises 12 residues. V dropped 8 bases and J dropped 4 bases, with 8 bases sitting between them. CDR1 is LNHDA, CDR2 SQIVND, per germline (reference sequence). DNA for the CDR3: TGTGCCAGTCAATCTTCCACCGGGGAGCTGTTTTTT. This codes for CASQSSTGELFF.

CDR3 residues: CATSDAGGRIGELFF. In DNA form, the CDR3 reads TGTGCCACCAGTGATGCAGGGGGCAGGATCGGGGAGCTGTTTTTT. The chain joins TRBV24-1 to TRBJ2-2, with TRBD1 identical over 8 bases. This CDR3 region has 15 residues. The germline gives CDR1 KGHDR, CDR2 SFDVKD. The V gene end was trimmed by 3 bases and the J gene end by 7 bases; junction bases not matched to a gene: 6.

This clonotype was observed many times. This sequence joins TRBV20-1 and TRBJ2-5, with 9 bases matching TRBD1. The CDR3 is 15 amino acids. V was pared by 3 bases and J by 5 bases, with 10 bases of the junction left unmatched. CDR1 is DFQATT, CDR2 SNEGSKA, per germline (reference sequence). The CDR3 sequence: CSARAAGTGYETQYF. CDR3 bases: TGCAGTGCTAGGGCGGCGGGGACAGGGTACGAGACCCAGTACTTC.

This clonotype was seen many times. A read error may account for a junction end that differs from germline. The genes are TRBV20-1 and TRBJ1-2; tentative D call: TRBD1 (6 bases). The CDR3 has 12 residues. Germline V CDR1 and CDR2: DFQATT, SNEGSKA (reference sequence). The CDR3 protein is CSARDRGRDTNF. CDR3 coding DNA: TGCAGTGCTAGAGATCGGGGTAGGGACACCAACTTC.

This clonotype was picked up a small number of times. The genes are TRBV28 and TRBJ1-5, with TRBD1 identical over 10 bases. Trimming took 6 bases from V and 7 from J; bases not matched to a gene: 6. The CDR3 is 14 residues long. CDR1 is MDHEN, CDR2 SYDVKM, per germline. The CDR3, as DNA: TGTGCCAGCAGGTCGGGACAGGGGCCCCAGCCCCAGCATTTT. Translated: CASRSGQGPQPQHF.

This rearrangement joins TRBV5-8 to TRBJ2-7; D ambiguous. Per germline, CDR1 SGHTS and CDR2 YDEGEE. There are 15 residues in the CDR3. The V and J ends lost 2 bases and 1 base respectively, with 13 bases between them. The CDR3 DNA follows: TGTGCCAGCAGCTTACTCCAGGCAGATTCCTACGAGCAGTACTTC. It yields the protein CASSLLQADSYEQYF.

CDR3 nucleotides: TGTGCCAGCAGCTTATTCACAGGTCGGGTCGGCGGCGGGGAGCTGTTTTTT. This translates into CASSLFTGRVGGGELFF. The chain has TRBV5-4 and TRBJ2-2; D possibly corresponds to TRBD1 (5 bases). V was clipped by 2 bases and J by 7 bases, with 21 bases between them. CDR3 length: 17 amino acids. Germline CDR1 and CDR2: SGHNT and YYREEE (reference sequence).

This clonotype has ten or more counts. CDR3 sequence: CASSSNSNQPQHF. Written as DNA, the CDR3 is TGTGCCAGCAGCTCCAATAGCAATCAGCCCCAGCATTTT. The chain combines TRBV6-2 or TRBV6-3 with TRBJ1-5; D remains ambiguous. The germline V gene encodes CDR1 MNHEY and CDR2 SVGEGT. This CDR3 contains 13 residues. The V end was cut by 6 bases, the J end by 0 bases, with 6 bases between.

The rearrangement uses TRBV10-3 and TRBJ1-1; TRBD1 is a possible D gene (5 bases). Germline V gene lookup returns CDR1 ENHRY and CDR2 SYGVKD. With 3 bases removed from V and 8 bases from J, the gap between germline ends came to 10 bases. The CDR3 has 12 residues. CDR3: CAISDGGTEAFF. The CDR3 DNA follows: TGTGCCATCAGTGACGGGGGGACCGAAGCTTTCTTT.

The chain has TRBV18 and TRBJ2-7, with D possibly matching TRBD1 (5 bases). Germline V lookup: CDR1 KGHSH, CDR2 LQKENI. Trimming left V 0 bases short and J 4 bases short, with 13 bases between. CDR3 size: 15 residues. CDR3 region: CASSPPSAGRYEQYF. For the CDR3, the DNA is TGTGCCAGCTCACCACCCTCGGCAGGGCGTTACGAGCAGTACTTC.